This TCR beta chain was captured in a study of post-analysis software for immune sequencing data (dated by TCRdb to between 2015 and 2016). With respect to the entire study: Disease courses on record covered relapsing-remitting, secondary progressive and progressive-relapsing multiple sclerosis, though some patients had no subtype annotation. The patient repertoires were compared against roughly 12 previously published healthy control repertoires obtained from donors aged 6 to 25 years. A subset of samples was prepared in parallel using single-end sample barcoding, then pooled and co-amplified after Illumina adapter ligation.

Of note for this clonotype: No cognate antigen has been identified for it. Base qualities were left out, and no much larger clone turns up one base away.

The CDR3 runs 15 residues from the cysteine to the phenylalanine. CDR3 DNA only is kept here, 45 bases in frame from base 1. V is shortened by 7 bases, J by 0 bases, and the region joining them spans 15 bases. Here is what the overall study found, with its caveats: Significantly higher frequencies in patients than in controls were found for roughly 5 TRBV segments, including TRBV5-6, TRBV5-1 and TRBV20-1. Direct clustering with F measure revealed strong co-clustering of samples prepared in the same batch, which led to a batch-effect correction. The control group was slightly older than the multiple sclerosis patient group. Multiple sclerosis patients had significantly lower normalized Chao1 diversity than controls, a result that suggests substantial peripheral T-cell clonal expansion.

To demonstrate the VDJtools post-analysis software, TCR beta repertoires were profiled from the peripheral blood of some 12 young patients with multiple sclerosis. The multiple sclerosis patients were children and adolescents between roughly 6 and 17 years of age. Libraries were prepared through PCR. Sequencer: Illumina HiSeq 2500. To reduce PCR and sequencing biases, unique molecular identifiers were incorporated into the TCR beta cDNA libraries. Roughly 0.5 million cDNA molecules were obtained per 1 to 10 million input T cells, so each molecule approximated one T cell. The patient libraries were prepared and sequenced with the same protocol used for the earlier healthy control dataset. Within a given batch, samples were prepared together, multiplexed and sequenced on the same HiSeq lane. Per the authors' processing: MIGEC was used to process the raw barcoded reads, and molecular identifier groups with only a single read were discarded before consensus assembly and CDR3 extraction. Clonotype tables were post-analysed with VDJtools, and diversity was normalized by down-sampling all datasets to the smallest sample size. Repertoire overlap clustering matched CDR3 amino acid but not nucleotide sequences to correct batch-related cross-sample contamination. In TCRdb, the public reads were trimmed at Q25 with fastp and aligned with MiXCR, with productive beta chains retained. All rows with the same CDR3 protein become a single entry with the most common DNA and genes. These V and J calls rely on TCRdb rather than the paper's analysis. The sample data list about 620,000 distinct CDR3 sequences, and about 44% of these were observed just once. More than 1.5% of the sample is held by the ten biggest clonotypes.

The clonotype comes from a girl aged 5-17 years with multiple sclerosis. The sample taken for sequencing was blood. The rearranged chain carries TRBV12-3 or TRBV12-4 and TRBJ1-1, and perhaps TRBD1 as D gene, on 6 matching bases. At the DNA level, the sequence is TGTGCCAGCACCCTACAGGGCGGCATGAACACTGAAGCTTTCTTT. It codes for CASTLQGGMNTEAFF.